The 12 T cell receptor beta chains below come from one sample, sequenced in a study of blood T cell repertoires in COVID-19. The method was immunoSEQ multiplex PCR; TCRdb's version includes in-frame clones alone and lacks a portion of them. The data show 280,000 or so clones, around 88% seen once. The sequenced sample was peripheral blood. Receptors originate from a woman aged 25 to 39 who had recovered from COVID-19.

The chain employs TRBV6-5 and TRBJ1-1, with a weak D call TRBD1 (6 bases). Germline V CDR1 and CDR2: MNHEY, SVGAGI. The CDR3 extends over 13 amino acids. The V end lost 6 bases, the J end lost 1 base, and 9 bases lay between the germline ends. The CDR3 loop reads CASSGQPNTEAFF. The CDR3 nucleotides read TGTGCCAGCAGCGGACAGCCGAACACTGAAGCTTTCTTT.

CDR3 residues: CASSQETREQYF. The CDR3 bases are TGTGCCAGCAGCCAAGAAACTCGCGAGCAGTACTTC. The chain joins TRBV14 to TRBJ2-7; D ambiguous. The CDR3 has 12 residues. V shed 0 bases and J shed 6 bases, with 6 bases lying between them. Germline values: CDR1 SGHDN, CDR2 FVKESK.

As for this clone: Mismatch with germline at one junction end may stem from a read error. This chain uses TRBV7-7 with TRBJ2-5, with TRBD1 matching 9 bases. Germline V CDR1 and CDR2: SSHAT, FNYEAQ (reference sequence). This CDR3 region has 15 residues. The CDR3 DNA reads TGTGCTAGCAGCCCTGGGACAGGGTGGAGGGAGACCCAGTACTTC. Protein: CASSPGTGWRETQYF.

The J gene is TRBJ2-7, the V gene TRBV28, with D possibly matching TRBD1 (5 bases). The CDR3 runs 15 residues. Trimming took 3 bases from V and 5 from J, leaving 17 bases between them. The germline gives CDR1 MDHEN, CDR2 SYDVKM. Written as DNA, the CDR3 is TGTGCCAGCAGTTTTGGGCAGGGCCTTATCGACGAGCAGTACTTC. It yields the protein CASSFGQGLIDEQYF.

The chain is built from TRBV18 and TRBJ1-1; D not certain. The CDR3 extends over 13 amino acids. V shed 2 bases and J shed 1 base, with 5 bases lying between them. The germline V gene has CDR1 KGHSH and CDR2 LQKENI. CDR3 nucleotide sequence: TGTGCCAGCTCACCAGGGCCGAACACTGAAGCTTTCTTT. Protein product: CASSPGPNTEAFF.

The rearrangement uses TRBV2 and TRBJ2-7; 7 bases align to TRBD1. Trimming cost V 2 bases and J 4 bases; bases outside gene matches: 8. This CDR3 region has 15 residues. The germline V gene has CDR1 SNHLY and CDR2 FYNNEI. The CDR3: CASSETGQSPYEQYF. The CDR3 nucleotides are TGTGCCAGCAGTGAAACGGGACAGAGCCCTTACGAGCAGTACTTC.

The chain employs TRBV7-2 and TRBJ2-1; D remains unclear. The CDR3 consists of 13 residues. Germline CDR1 is SGHTA and CDR2 is FQGNSA. V lost 5 bases, J lost 5 bases, and 10 bases lay in between. The CDR3 loop reads CASSPENDNEQFF. The CDR3 region has the DNA TGTGCCAGCAGCCCAGAAAATGACAATGAGCAGTTCTTC.

V and J are TRBV5-1 and TRBJ2-2, with 7 bases fitting TRBD2. The CDR3 covers 16 residues. J gave up 4 bases and V 0 bases, and 6 bases lay outside the gene matches. Germline lookup yields CDR1 SGHRS and CDR2 YFSETQ. Here the CDR3 reads CASSLAAGAGTGELFF. The CDR3 coding sequence is TGCGCCAGCAGCTTGGCTGCGGGAGCGGGCACCGGGGAGCTGTTTTTT.

This sequence joins TRBV19 and TRBJ2-1; 11 bases agree with TRBD2. V shed 4 bases, J shed 5 bases, and the junction held 13 bases outside the gene matches. CDR3 length: 18 amino acids. In germline, CDR1 is LNHDA, CDR2 SQIVND (reference sequence). The CDR3 reads CASSTLLAGAPINNEQFF. The CDR3 DNA reads TGTGCCAGTAGTACCTTACTAGCGGGGGCCCCTATTAACAATGAGCAGTTCTTC.

This clone was counted a few times. The chain is built from TRBV5-4 and TRBJ2-3; D perhaps matches TRBD1 (6 bases). CDR1 and CDR2 (germline): SGHNT, YYREEE (reference sequence). The CDR3 is 15 amino acids. The V end was cut by 4 bases, the J end by 1 base, with 13 bases between. DNA for the CDR3: TGTGCCAGCAGCCCCCAGGGGTTGGGCACAGATACGCAGTATTTT. This translates into CASSPQGLGTDTQYF.

The rearrangement joins TRBV6-2 or TRBV6-3 to TRBJ2-1, with 7 bases that match TRBD2. The V and J ends lost 2 bases and 5 bases, in that order; junction bases with no gene match: 0. This CDR3 is 13 amino acids long. Germline CDR1 and CDR2: MNHEY and SVGEGT. The CDR3, as DNA: TGTGCCAGCAGTTACAGCGGGAACAATGAGCAGTTCTTC. It yields the protein CASSYSGNNEQFF.

The chain uses TRBV18 and TRBJ2-4; 9 bases map to TRBD1. Per the germline V gene, CDR1 is KGHSH and CDR2 is LQKENI. The CDR3 sequence is 19 residues long. After removal of 1 base from V and 0 bases from J, the junction contained 10 bases not matched to a gene. The DNA for the CDR3 is TGTGCCAGCTCACCACTTGTCGGGACAGGGCACCTAGCCAAAAACATTCAGTACTTC. It codes for CASSPLVGTGHLAKNIQYF.